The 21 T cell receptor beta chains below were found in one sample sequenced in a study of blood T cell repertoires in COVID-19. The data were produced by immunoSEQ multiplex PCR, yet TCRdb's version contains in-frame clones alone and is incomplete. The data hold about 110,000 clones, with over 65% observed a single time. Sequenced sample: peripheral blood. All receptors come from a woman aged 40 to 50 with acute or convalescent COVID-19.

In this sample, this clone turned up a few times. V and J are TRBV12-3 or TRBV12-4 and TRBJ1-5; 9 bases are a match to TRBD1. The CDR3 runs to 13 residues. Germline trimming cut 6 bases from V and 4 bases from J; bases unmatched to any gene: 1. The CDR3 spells CASRGQGNQPQHF. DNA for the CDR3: TGTGCCAGCAGAGGACAGGGGAATCAGCCCCAGCATTTT.

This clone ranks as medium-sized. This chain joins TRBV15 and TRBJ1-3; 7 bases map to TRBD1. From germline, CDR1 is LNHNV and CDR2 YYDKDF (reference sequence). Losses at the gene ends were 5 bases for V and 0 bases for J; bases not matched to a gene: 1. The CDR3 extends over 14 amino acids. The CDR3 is CATSDRVSGNTIYF. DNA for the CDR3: TGTGCCACCAGCGACAGGGTCTCTGGAAACACCATATATTTT. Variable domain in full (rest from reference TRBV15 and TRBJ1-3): DAMVIQNPRYQVTQFGKPVTLSCSQTLNHNVMYWYQQKSSQAPKLLFHYYDKDFNNEADTPDNFQSRRPNTSFCFLDIRSPGLGDTAMYLCATSDRVSGNTIYFGEGSWLTVV.

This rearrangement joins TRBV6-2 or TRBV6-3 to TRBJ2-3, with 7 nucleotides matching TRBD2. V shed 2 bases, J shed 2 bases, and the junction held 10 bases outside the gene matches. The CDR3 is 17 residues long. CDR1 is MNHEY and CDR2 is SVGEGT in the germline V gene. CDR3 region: CASSYRRASGHTDTQYF. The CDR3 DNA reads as TGTGCCAGCAGTTACCGTCGGGCTAGCGGACACACAGATACGCAGTATTTT.

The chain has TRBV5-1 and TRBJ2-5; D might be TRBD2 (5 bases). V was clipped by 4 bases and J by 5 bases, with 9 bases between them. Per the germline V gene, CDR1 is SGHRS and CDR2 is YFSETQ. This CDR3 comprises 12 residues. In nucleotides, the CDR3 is TGCGCCAGCAGCGAGACGGGGGAGACCCAGTACTTC. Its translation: CASSETGETQYF. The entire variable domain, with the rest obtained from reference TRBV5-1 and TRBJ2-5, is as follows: KAGVTQTPRYLIKTRGQQVTLSCSPISGHRSVSWYQQTPGQGLQFLFEYFSETQRNKGNFPGRFSGRQFSNSRSEMNVSTLELGDSALYLCASSETGETQYFGPGTRLLVL.

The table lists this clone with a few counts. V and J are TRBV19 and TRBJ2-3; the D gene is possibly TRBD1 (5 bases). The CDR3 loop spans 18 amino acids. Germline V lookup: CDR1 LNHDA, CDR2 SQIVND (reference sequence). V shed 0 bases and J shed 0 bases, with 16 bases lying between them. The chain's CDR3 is CASSIDSPAGPSTDTQYF. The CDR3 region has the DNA TGTGCCAGTAGTATAGATAGTCCGGCAGGGCCAAGCACAGATACGCAGTATTTT.

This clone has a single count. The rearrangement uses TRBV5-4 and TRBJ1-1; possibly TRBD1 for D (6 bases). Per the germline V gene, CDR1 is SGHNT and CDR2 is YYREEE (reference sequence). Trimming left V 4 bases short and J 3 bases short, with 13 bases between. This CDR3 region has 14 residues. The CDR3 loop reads CASSLQGWDTEAFF. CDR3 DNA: TGTGCCAGCAGCCTTCAGGGGTGGGACACTGAAGCTTTCTTT.

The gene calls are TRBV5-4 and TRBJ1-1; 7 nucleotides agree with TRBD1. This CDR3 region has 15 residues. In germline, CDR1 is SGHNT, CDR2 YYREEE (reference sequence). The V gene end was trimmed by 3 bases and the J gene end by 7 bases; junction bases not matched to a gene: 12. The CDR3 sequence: CASSSAGQVTSEAFF. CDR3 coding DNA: TGTGCCAGCAGCTCAGCCGGACAGGTCACTAGTGAAGCTTTCTTT.

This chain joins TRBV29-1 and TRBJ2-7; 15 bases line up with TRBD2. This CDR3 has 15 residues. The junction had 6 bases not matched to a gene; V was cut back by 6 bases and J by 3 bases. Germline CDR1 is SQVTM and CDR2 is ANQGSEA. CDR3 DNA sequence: TGCAGCGTATCCGGGACTAGCGGGGGGATCTACGAGCAGTACTTC. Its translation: CSVSGTSGGIYEQYF.

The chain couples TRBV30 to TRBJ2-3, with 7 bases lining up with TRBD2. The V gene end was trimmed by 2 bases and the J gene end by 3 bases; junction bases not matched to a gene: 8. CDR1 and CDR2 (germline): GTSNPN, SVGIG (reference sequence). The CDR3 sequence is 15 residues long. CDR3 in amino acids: CAWSSWGGGTDTQYF. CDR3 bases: TGTGCCTGGAGTTCCTGGGGGGGAGGGACAGATACGCAGTATTTT.

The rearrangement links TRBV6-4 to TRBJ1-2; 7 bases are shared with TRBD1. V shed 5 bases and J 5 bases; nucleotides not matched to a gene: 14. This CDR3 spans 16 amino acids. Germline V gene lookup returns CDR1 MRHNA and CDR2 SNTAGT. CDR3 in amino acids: CASSRTFRDSSYGYTF. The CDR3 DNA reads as TGTGCCAGCAGTCGCACCTTCCGGGACAGTTCTTATGGCTACACCTTC.

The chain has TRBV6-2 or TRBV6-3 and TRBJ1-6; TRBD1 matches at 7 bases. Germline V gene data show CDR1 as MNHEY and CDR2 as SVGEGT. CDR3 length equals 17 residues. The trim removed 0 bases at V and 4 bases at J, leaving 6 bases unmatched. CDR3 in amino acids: CASSYSPGGDYNSPLHF. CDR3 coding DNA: TGTGCCAGCAGTTACTCTCCAGGGGGAGATTATAATTCACCCCTCCACTTT.

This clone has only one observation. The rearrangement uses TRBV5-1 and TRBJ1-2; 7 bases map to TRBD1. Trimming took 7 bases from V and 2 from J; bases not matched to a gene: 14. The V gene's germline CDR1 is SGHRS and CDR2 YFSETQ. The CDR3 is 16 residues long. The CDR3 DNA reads TGCGCCAGCCGTCCAGATATCGGGACAGTGAACTATGGCTACACCTTC. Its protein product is CASRPDIGTVNYGYTF.

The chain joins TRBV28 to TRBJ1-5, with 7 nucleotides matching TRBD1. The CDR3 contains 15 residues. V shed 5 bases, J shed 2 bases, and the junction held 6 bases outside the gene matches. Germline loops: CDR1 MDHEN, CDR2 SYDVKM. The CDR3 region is CASSGYRGGNQPQHF. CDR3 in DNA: TGTGCCAGCAGTGGCTACAGGGGTGGCAATCAGCCCCAGCATTTT.

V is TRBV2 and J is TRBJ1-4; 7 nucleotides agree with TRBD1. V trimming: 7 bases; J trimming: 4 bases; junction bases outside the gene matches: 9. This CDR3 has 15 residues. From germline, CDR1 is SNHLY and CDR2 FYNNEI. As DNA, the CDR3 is TGTGCCAGCAAGGCTCAGGGACAGCTTAATGAAAAACTGTTTTTT. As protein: CASKAQGQLNEKLFF.

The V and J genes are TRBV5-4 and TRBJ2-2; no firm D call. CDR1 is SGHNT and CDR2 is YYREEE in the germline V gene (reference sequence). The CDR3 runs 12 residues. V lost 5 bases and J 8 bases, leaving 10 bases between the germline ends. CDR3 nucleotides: TGTGCCAGCAGGACGGAGCGTGGGGAGCTGTTTTTT. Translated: CASRTERGELFF.

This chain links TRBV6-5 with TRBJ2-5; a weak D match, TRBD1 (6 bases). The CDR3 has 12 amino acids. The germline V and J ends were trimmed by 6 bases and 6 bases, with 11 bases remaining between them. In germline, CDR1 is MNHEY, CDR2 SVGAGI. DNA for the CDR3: TGTGCCAGCAGCCCGGGACACAAGACCCAGTACTTC. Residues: CASSPGHKTQYF.

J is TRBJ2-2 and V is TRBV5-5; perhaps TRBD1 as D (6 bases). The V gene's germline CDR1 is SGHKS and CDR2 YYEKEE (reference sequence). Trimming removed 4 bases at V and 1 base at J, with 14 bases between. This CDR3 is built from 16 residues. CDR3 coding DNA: TGTGCCAGCAGCCAAGCAGGGGTCCTGAACACCGGGGAGCTGTTTTTT. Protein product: CASSQAGVLNTGELFF.

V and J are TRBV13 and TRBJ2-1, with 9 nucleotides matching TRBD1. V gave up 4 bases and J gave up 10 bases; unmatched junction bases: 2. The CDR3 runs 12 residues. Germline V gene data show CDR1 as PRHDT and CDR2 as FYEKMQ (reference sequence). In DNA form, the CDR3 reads TGTGCCAGCAGCTGGGGACAGGGCGAGCAGTTCTTC. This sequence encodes CASSWGQGEQFF. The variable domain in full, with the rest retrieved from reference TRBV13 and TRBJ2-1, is AAGVIQSPRHLIKEKRETATLKCYPIPRHDTVYWYQQGPGQDPQFLISFYEKMQSDKGSIPDRFSAQQFSDYHSELNMSSLELGDSALYFCASSWGQGEQFFGPGTRLTVL.

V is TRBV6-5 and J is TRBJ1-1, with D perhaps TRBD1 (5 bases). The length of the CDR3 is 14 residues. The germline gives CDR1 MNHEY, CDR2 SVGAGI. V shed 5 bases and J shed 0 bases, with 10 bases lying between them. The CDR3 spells CASSLRAMNTEAFF. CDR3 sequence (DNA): TGTGCCAGCAGTCTCAGGGCCATGAACACTGAAGCTTTCTTT.

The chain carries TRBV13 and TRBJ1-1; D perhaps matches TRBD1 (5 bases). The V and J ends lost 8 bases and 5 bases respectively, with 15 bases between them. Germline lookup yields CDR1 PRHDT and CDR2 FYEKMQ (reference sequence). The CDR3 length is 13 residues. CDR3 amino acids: CASADGGGTEAFF. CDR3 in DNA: TGTGCCAGCGCCGATGGGGGAGGGACTGAAGCTTTCTTT.

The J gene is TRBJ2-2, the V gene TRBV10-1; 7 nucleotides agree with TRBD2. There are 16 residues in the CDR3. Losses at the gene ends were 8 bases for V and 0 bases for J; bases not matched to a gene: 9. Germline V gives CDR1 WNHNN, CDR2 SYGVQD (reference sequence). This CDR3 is CASAVSGGANTGELFF. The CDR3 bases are TGCGCCAGCGCCGTGTCGGGGGGTGCGAACACCGGGGAGCTGTTTTTT.